The rows below give T cell receptor beta chains drawn from one sample of a study of CD8 T cells in ankylosing spondylitis. Via MiXCR, TCRdb re-called the 5' RACE reads, giving one row per CDR3 protein. The table lists roughly 97,000 distinct CDR3 sequences, roughly 8.3% of them singletons. The sample was blood, either unsorted or a sorted T cell fraction (not recorded which). These receptors were obtained from a male donor with ankylosing spondylitis or in good health (not recorded which). CDR3s include the opening cysteine and the closing phenylalanine or tryptophan. Fields, in order: clone size, V gene, J gene, D gene, CDR3 DNA, CDR3 protein. The D gene is left open where the match is weak. Rows may omit the clone size; those that give it use once, few, many or a size class.

>many|TRBV18|TRBJ2-5|TRBD1
TGTGCCAGCTCATCTAGGACAGGGGCTGAGACCCAGTACTTC
CASSSRTGAETQYF
>many|TRBV6-2/TRBV6-3|TRBJ2-2|-
TGTGCCAGCAGTTACCTGGGGCCGGACACCGGGGAGCTGTTTTTT
CASSYLGPDTGELFF
>many|TRBV7-8|TRBJ2-5|-
TGTGCCAGCAGCTGGATGACTCGGTCGGAGACCCAGTACTTC
CASSWMTRSETQYF
>few|TRBV20-1|TRBJ1-3|-
TGCAGTGCTATTACTCCGATCTCTGGAAACACCATATATTTT
CSAITPISGNTIYF
>few|TRBV7-9|TRBJ2-7|-
TGTGCCAGCAGCTTAGATCCTAAAACCTACGAGCAGTACTTC
CASSLDPKTYEQYF
>-|TRBV7-2|TRBJ2-3|TRBD2
TGTGCCAGCAGCGGCAGCGGGGGGGTGTCAGATACGCAGTATTTT
CASSGSGGVSDTQYF
>-|TRBV6-2/TRBV6-3|TRBJ2-1|TRBD2
TGTGCCAGCAGTACAACGGGGGGGCCTCGTGAGCAGTTCTTC
CASSTTGGPREQFF
>many|TRBV18|TRBJ2-1|TRBD2
TGTGCCAGCTCACCACCGGGACTAGCGGGAGGCAATGAGCAGTTCTTC
CASSPPGLAGGNEQFF
>-|TRBV2|TRBJ2-2|TRBD2
TGTGCCAGCAGTGATAGGCGGGGGGGCACCGGGGAGCTGTTTTTT
CASSDRRGGTGELFF
>many|TRBV3-1|TRBJ2-1|TRBD1
TGTGCCAGCAGCCAGTACACAGGGGACAATGAGCAGTTCTTC
CASSQYTGDNEQFF
>many|TRBV10-3|TRBJ2-1|TRBD2
TGTGCCATCAGTGACCCCGGACTAGGTGGGGTACGGGAGCAGTTCTTC
CAISDPGLGGVREQFF
>many|TRBV7-2|TRBJ1-1|-
TGTGCCAGCAGCTTAGTTCTGGGACAGAACACTGAAGCTTTCTTT
CASSLVLGQNTEAFF
>many|TRBV20-1|TRBJ2-1|-
TGCAGTGCCCTAAGGTACCAGAGCTCCTACAATGAGCAGTTCTTC
CSALRYQSSYNEQFF
>many|TRBV6-2/TRBV6-3|TRBJ1-4|-
TGTGCCAGCAGTGCTGTCGCCGGGTCTAGCAATGAAAAACTGTTTTTT
CASSAVAGSSNEKLFF
>many|TRBV20-1|TRBJ1-5|-
TGCAGTGCATCGACCCTTGGTCAGCCCCAGCATTTT
CSASTLGQPQHF
>many|TRBV3-1|TRBJ1-6|TRBD1
TGTGCCAGCAGCCTACCGGGACAGTATAATTCACCCCTCCACTTT
CASSLPGQYNSPLHF
>many|TRBV7-2|TRBJ2-3|-
TGTGCCAGCAGCTTGTTAGTCTCGTCGCAGTATTTT
CASSLLVSSQYF
>-|TRBV4-3|TRBJ1-1|-
TGCGCCAGCAGCCAAGACCTCTGGGCCACCCTAACTGAAGCTTTCTTT
CASSQDLWATLTEAFF
>few|TRBV6-1|TRBJ2-3|-
TGTGCCAGCACCCCCGGGACACTCCGCACAGATACGCAGTATTTT
CASTPGTLRTDTQYF
>many|TRBV21-1|TRBJ2-7|-
TGTGCCAGCAGCAATATCGAGCAGTACTTC
CASSNIEQYF
>many|TRBV20-1|TRBJ2-7|-
TGCAGTGCTATTCGACAGCCCACCTACGAGCAGTACTTC
CSAIRQPTYEQYF